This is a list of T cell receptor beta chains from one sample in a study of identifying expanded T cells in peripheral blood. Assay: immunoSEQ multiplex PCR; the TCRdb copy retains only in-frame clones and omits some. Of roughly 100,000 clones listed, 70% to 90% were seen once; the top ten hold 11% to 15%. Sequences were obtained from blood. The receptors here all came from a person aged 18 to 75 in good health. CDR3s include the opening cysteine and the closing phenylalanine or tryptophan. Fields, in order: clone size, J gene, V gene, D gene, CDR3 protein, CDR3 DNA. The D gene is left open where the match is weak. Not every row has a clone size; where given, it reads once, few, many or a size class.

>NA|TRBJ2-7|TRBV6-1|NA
CASRRRPPTGTEQYF
TGTGCCAGCAGGAGACGACCACCTACAGGGACCGAGCAGTACTTC
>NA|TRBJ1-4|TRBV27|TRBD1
CASSPTRGLEKLFF
TGTGCCAGCAGTCCAACCAGGGGGCTGGAAAAACTGTTTTTT
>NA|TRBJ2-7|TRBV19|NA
CASTSDSPYEQYF
TGTGCCAGTACGTCGGACAGCCCCTACGAGCAGTACTTC
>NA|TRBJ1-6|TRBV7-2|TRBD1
CASSLTRTGPNSPLHF
TGTGCCAGCAGCTTAACAAGGACAGGGCCTAATTCACCCCTCCACTTT
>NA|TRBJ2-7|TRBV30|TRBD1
CAWSVLTGGSEQYF
TGTGCCTGGAGTGTACTAACAGGGGGCAGCGAGCAGTACTTC
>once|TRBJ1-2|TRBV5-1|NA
CASSLDAGIYGYTF
TGCGCCAGCAGCTTGGACGCAGGGATATATGGCTACACCTTC
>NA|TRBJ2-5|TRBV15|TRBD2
CATSRAPVSSGGETQYF
TGTGCCACCAGCAGAGCCCCGGTGTCTAGCGGGGGGGAGACCCAGTACTTC
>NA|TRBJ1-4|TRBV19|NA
CASSMDSIYSTNEKLFF
TGTGCCAGTAGTATGGACAGCATTTACTCAACTAATGAAAAACTGTTTTTT
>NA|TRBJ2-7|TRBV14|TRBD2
CASRSGGNYEQYF
TGTGCCAGCAGATCGGGGGGGAACTACGAGCAGTACTTC
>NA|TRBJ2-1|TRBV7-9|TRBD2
CASSLALAGSIREQFF
TGTGCCAGCAGCTTAGCGCTAGCGGGATCTATCAGGGAGCAGTTCTTC
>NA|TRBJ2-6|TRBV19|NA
CASTKGAGANVLTF
TGTGCCAGTACCAAAGGGGCTGGGGCCAACGTCCTGACTTTC
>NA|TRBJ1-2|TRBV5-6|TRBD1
CASSYSPDRTYGYTF
TGTGCCAGCAGTTACTCCCCGGACAGGACTTATGGCTACACCTTC
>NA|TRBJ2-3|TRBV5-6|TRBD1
CASSKGGADTQYF
TGTGCCAGCAGCAAAGGGGGCGCGGATACGCAGTATTTT